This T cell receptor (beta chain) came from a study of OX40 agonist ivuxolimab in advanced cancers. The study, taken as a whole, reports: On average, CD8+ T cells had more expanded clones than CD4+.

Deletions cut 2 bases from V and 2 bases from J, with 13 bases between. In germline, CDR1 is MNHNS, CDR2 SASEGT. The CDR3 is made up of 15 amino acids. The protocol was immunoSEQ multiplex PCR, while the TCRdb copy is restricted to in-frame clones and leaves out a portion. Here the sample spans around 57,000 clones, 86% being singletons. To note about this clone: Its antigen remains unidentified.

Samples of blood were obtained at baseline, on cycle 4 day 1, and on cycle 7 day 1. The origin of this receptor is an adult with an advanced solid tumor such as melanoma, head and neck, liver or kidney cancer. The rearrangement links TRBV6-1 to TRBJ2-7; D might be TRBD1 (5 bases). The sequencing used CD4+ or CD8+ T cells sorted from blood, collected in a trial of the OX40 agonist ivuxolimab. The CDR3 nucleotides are TGTGCCAGCAGTGAATCCTACAGGTCAACCTACGAGCAGTACTTC. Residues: CASSESYRSTYEQYF.